These T cell receptor beta chains were read from a single sample in a study of blood T cell repertoires in COVID-19. Profiled with immunoSEQ multiplex PCR; TCRdb holds only in-frame clones, not every one. The table includes about 120,000 clones, around 89% detected once. Material for sequencing was peripheral blood. Receptor source: a human donor with acute or convalescent COVID-19. The donor label of this sample is uncertain. CDR3s include the opening cysteine and the closing phenylalanine or tryptophan. The order of the fields is J gene, V gene, D gene, clone size, CDR3 protein, CDR3 DNA. A D gene is named only where the DNA matches it firmly. Clone size is given for some rows only: seen once, a few or many times, or a class if the clone is expanded.

>TRBJ1-4|TRBV7-9|-|-
CASSPRGFGNEKLFF
TGTGCCAGCAGCCCCCGAGGGTTCGGTAATGAAAAACTGTTTTTT
>TRBJ2-2|TRBV7-2|TRBD1|once
CASSFPGQGMGGGELFF
TGTGCCAGCAGCTTTCCGGGACAGGGGATGGGTGGCGGGGAGCTGTTTTTT
>TRBJ2-2|TRBV29-1|-|-
CSVSRVDTGELFF
TGCAGCGTTAGCAGGGTTGACACCGGGGAGCTGTTTTTT
>TRBJ2-7|TRBV5-1|TRBD1|-
CASSDGTALTYEQYF
TGCGCCAGCAGCGACGGGACAGCCCTTACCTACGAGCAGTACTTC
>TRBJ2-5|TRBV9|TRBD2|-
CASSSGLAGVETQYF
TGTGCCAGCAGCTCTGGACTAGCGGGAGTTGAGACCCAGTACTTC
>TRBJ1-2|TRBV6-4|TRBD1|-
CASSKVRGPNYGYTF
TGTGCCAGCAGTAAAGTCAGGGGGCCCAACTATGGCTACACCTTC
>TRBJ2-7|TRBV2|TRBD1|-
CASSVDRGPTYEQYF
TGTGCCAGCAGCGTCGACAGGGGACCTACCTACGAGCAGTACTTC
>TRBJ1-4|TRBV5-6|-|-
CASSRLGQGEKLFF
TGTGCCAGCAGCCGTCTTGGGCAGGGTGAAAAACTGTTTTTT
>TRBJ1-2|TRBV7-2|TRBD1|-
CASSLRQGDWIYYGYTF
TGTGCCAGCAGCTTACGGCAGGGGGATTGGATCTACTATGGCTACACCTTC
>TRBJ2-1|TRBV5-1|TRBD2|-
CASRFIAGTEQFF
TGCGCCAGCAGATTCATAGCGGGTACTGAGCAGTTCTTC
>TRBJ2-1|TRBV4-1|-|-
CASSQIFQAQFF
TGCGCCAGCAGCCAAATTTTCCAGGCGCAGTTCTTC
>TRBJ1-1|TRBV9|-|-
CASSQGLNTEAFF
TGTGCCAGCAGCCAGGGCCTGAACACTGAAGCTTTCTTT
>TRBJ2-1|TRBV12-5|-|once
CASGSYIDEQFF
TGTGCTAGTGGTTCCTATATCGATGAGCAGTTCTTC
>TRBJ2-3|TRBV7-6|-|-
CASSLYGGTDTQYF
TGTGCCAGCAGCTTATACGGGGGCACAGATACGCAGTATTTT
>TRBJ2-1|TRBV7-8|-|-
CASSPGGRSYNEQFF
TGTGCCAGCAGCCCCGGGGGGCGATCCTACAATGAGCAGTTCTTC
>TRBJ2-6|TRBV28|TRBD1|-
CASSPGTGDSGANVLTF
TGTGCCAGCAGTCCCGGGACAGGGGACTCTGGGGCCAACGTCCTGACTTTC
>TRBJ1-5|TRBV5-4|-|few
CASSTWGELGNQPQHF
TGTGCCAGCAGCACGTGGGGCGAGCTCGGCAATCAGCCCCAGCATTTT
>TRBJ2-7|TRBV2|TRBD1|few
CASSADRGDEQYF
TGTGCCAGCAGTGCTGACAGGGGAGACGAGCAGTACTTC
>TRBJ2-1|TRBV11-2|TRBD2|-
CASSLVREGRYNEQFF
TGTGCCAGCAGCTTAGTACGGGAGGGTCGGTACAATGAGCAGTTCTTC
>TRBJ2-1|TRBV5-4|TRBD1|-
CASRGTGGSYNEQFF
TGTGCCAGCAGGGGGACAGGGGGCTCCTACAATGAGCAGTTCTTC
>TRBJ1-1|TRBV28|TRBD1|-
CASSLLTGGTEAFF
TGTGCCAGCAGTTTACTGACAGGGGGCACTGAAGCTTTCTTT
>TRBJ2-1|TRBV7-9|TRBD1|-
CASSFGDRGAYNEQFF
TGTGCCAGCAGCTTCGGGGACAGGGGGGCCTACAATGAGCAGTTCTTC
>TRBJ2-2|TRBV5-1|TRBD2|-
CASSLAPTSGRTGELFF
TGCGCCAGCAGCTTGGCCCCGACTAGCGGGAGGACCGGGGAGCTGTTTTTT
>TRBJ2-3|TRBV11-2|TRBD2|-
CASSLFPAGGVATDTQYF
TGTGCCAGCAGCTTATTTCCAGCGGGGGGAGTAGCAACAGATACGCAGTATTTT
>TRBJ1-4|TRBV2|-|-
CASRDSLNEKLFF
TGTGCCAGCAGGGACAGCCTGAATGAAAAACTGTTTTTT
>TRBJ2-1|TRBV12-3/TRBV12-4|-|-
CASSLAGVYEQFF
TGTGCCAGCAGTTTAGCGGGAGTATATGAGCAGTTCTTC
>TRBJ1-1|TRBV5-6|TRBD1|few
CASSLGRDRGRRNTEAFF
TGTGCCAGCAGCTTGGGCCGGGACAGGGGGCGGAGGAACACTGAAGCTTTCTTT
>TRBJ2-5|TRBV13|-|-
CASSLGGNQETQYF
TGTGCCAGCAGCCTCGGGGGTAACCAAGAGACCCAGTACTTC
>TRBJ1-6|TRBV10-3|TRBD1|-
CAISARDSRDSPLHF
TGTGCCATCAGTGCCCGGGACAGTCGGGATTCACCCCTCCACTTT
>TRBJ1-2|TRBV18|TRBD1|-
CASSPDRGSYGYTF
TGTGCCAGCTCACCTGACAGGGGAAGCTATGGCTACACCTTC
>TRBJ1-3|TRBV19|-|-
CASSIGRQTGNTIYF
TGTGCCAGTAGTATAGGGCGACAGACTGGAAACACCATATATTTT
>TRBJ2-2|TRBV6-6|-|-
CASRLTGFDGELFF
TGTGCCAGCAGATTAACAGGGTTTGACGGGGAGCTGTTTTTT
>TRBJ1-1|TRBV2|-|once
CASTRGGLTTEAFF
TGTGCCAGTACACGGGGGGGCTTAACAACTGAAGCTTTCTTT
>TRBJ2-3|TRBV4-1|-|once
CASSQVWGSPSTDTQYF
TGCGCCAGCAGCCAAGTCTGGGGCAGCCCTAGCACAGATACGCAGTATTTT
>TRBJ1-1|TRBV6-1|-|-
CASSEGQKAFF
TGTGCCAGCAGTGAAGGGCAGAAAGCTTTCTTT
>TRBJ2-5|TRBV5-4|-|-
CASSPQGATETQYF
TGTGCCAGCAGCCCACAGGGAGCAACGGAGACCCAGTACTTC
>TRBJ2-5|TRBV5-1|TRBD2|few
CASSLLPAGGTETQYF
TGCGCCAGCAGCTTGCTCCCAGCGGGGGGGACAGAGACCCAGTACTTC
>TRBJ2-6|TRBV9|-|-
CASSVGETYTGRLWPGANVLTF
TGTGCCAGCAGCGTAGGGGAGACATATACGGGGAGATTGTGGCCTGGGGCCAACGTCCTGACTTTC
>TRBJ1-2|TRBV3-1/TRBV3-2|TRBD1|-
CASSEGAIDGYTF
TGTGCCAGCAGCGAGGGGGCTATAGATGGCTACACCTTC
>TRBJ2-3|TRBV7-9|-|-
CASSSPGDGTSTDTQYF
TGTGCCAGCAGCTCCCCGGGGGACGGGACTAGCACAGATACGCAGTATTTT
>TRBJ2-7|TRBV19|TRBD2|-
CASSPGAASGGPYEQYF
TGTGCCAGTAGCCCAGGGGCCGCTAGCGGGGGGCCCTACGAGCAGTACTTC
>TRBJ1-1|TRBV28|-|-
CASSLTGYQSEAFF
TGTGCCAGCAGTTTAACAGGGTACCAATCTGAAGCTTTCTTT
>TRBJ2-1|TRBV30|-|-
CAWGSLLYNEQFF
TGTGCCTGGGGAAGCTTACTCTACAATGAGCAGTTCTTC
>TRBJ1-6|TRBV27|-|-
CASRRQVRNSPLHF
TGTGCCAGCAGGCGACAGGTCCGAAATTCACCCCTCCACTTT
>TRBJ1-3|TRBV6-4|-|-
CASRASRRQRKGNTIYF
TGTGCCAGCAGGGCCAGCAGACGACAGAGAAAGGGAAACACCATATATTTT
>TRBJ1-6|TRBV5-6|-|few
CASSLRLDTRPDSPLHF
TGTGCCAGCAGCTTGCGATTGGACACTCGACCTGATTCACCCCTCCACTTT
>TRBJ1-6|TRBV5-1|TRBD1|-
CASSLAGTANSPLHF
TGCGCCAGCAGCTTGGCCGGGACAGCTAATTCACCCCTCCACTTT
>TRBJ1-1|TRBV29-1|-|once
CSVEGGRIDTEAFF
TGCAGCGTTGAAGGGGGCAGGATCGACACTGAAGCTTTCTTT
>TRBJ1-4|TRBV24-1|-|-
CATSDFARGGTNEKLFF
TGTGCCACCAGTGATTTCGCCAGGGGTGGAACTAATGAAAAACTGTTTTTT
>TRBJ2-6|TRBV5-1|-|-
CASSLEFQGRAGANVLTF
TGCGCCAGCAGCTTGGAGTTCCAGGGGAGAGCTGGGGCCAACGTCCTGACTTTC
>TRBJ1-2|TRBV27|-|-
CASSTAANYGYTF
TGTGCCAGCAGTACCGCCGCGAACTATGGCTACACCTTC
>TRBJ1-3|TRBV6-5|TRBD1|-
CASSTGGRVNTIYF
TGTGCCAGCAGTACAGGGGGCAGAGTCAACACCATATATTTT
>TRBJ1-5|TRBV6-2/TRBV6-3|-|-
CASSHPGVSGQPQHF
TGTGCCAGCAGCCATCCGGGGGTTTCGGGTCAGCCCCAGCATTTT
>TRBJ2-1|TRBV4-1|TRBD2|-
CASSQWASGGASSSYNEQFF
TGCGCCAGCAGCCAGTGGGCTAGCGGGGGGGCCTCGAGCTCCTACAATGAGCAGTTCTTC